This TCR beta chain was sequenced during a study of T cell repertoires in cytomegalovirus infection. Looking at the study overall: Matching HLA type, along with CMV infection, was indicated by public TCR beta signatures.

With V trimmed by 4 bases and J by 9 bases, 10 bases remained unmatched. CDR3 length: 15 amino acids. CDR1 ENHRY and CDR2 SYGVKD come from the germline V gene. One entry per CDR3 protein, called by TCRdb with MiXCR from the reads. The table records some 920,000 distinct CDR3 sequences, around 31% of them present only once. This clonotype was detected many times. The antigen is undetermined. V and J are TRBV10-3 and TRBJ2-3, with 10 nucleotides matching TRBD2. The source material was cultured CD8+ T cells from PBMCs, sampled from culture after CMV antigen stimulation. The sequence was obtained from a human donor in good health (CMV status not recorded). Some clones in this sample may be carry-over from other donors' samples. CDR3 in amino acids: CAISAIAGGPITQYF. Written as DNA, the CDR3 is TGTGCCATCAGTGCTATAGCGGGGGGCCCGATAACGCAGTATTTT.